Sequencing of this TCR beta chain was carried out in a study of CD8 T cells in Susac syndrome. Random-hexamer reverse transcription was applied to roughly 0.45 to 1 ug RNA. TCRdb independently ran MiXCR on the immunoSEQ multiplex PCR reads; one entry per CDR3 protein. The sample shows around 120,000 distinct CDR3 sequences, about 92% of them seen only once. Control patients had untreated stable or active relapsing-remitting multiple sclerosis by revised McDonald criteria. V was cut by 5 bases and J by 3 bases, with 12 bases left in between. The germline CDR1 and CDR2 sequences are SEHNR and FQNEAQ (reference sequence). The CDR3 consists of 14 residues.

The chain uses TRBV7-9 and TRBJ2-3; D remains unclear. This receptor was taken from a human donor with multiple sclerosis. The sample taken for sequencing was CD4+ T cells from PBMCs. The chain's CDR3 is CASSRQPRTDTQYF. The DNA for the CDR3 is TGTGCCAGCAGCCGCCAACCCCGGACAGATACGCAGTATTTT.